The 3 T cell receptor beta chains given below trace back to one sample, sequenced in a study of cytomegalovirus exposure and HLA in healthy donors. PCR used 60 Vbeta primers and 13 Jbeta primers. Only in-frame clones appear in the TCRdb table, and some are missing; sequencing was by immunoSEQ multiplex PCR. Counted here are 90,000 to 120,000 clones, roughly 76% occurring once; the ten biggest clones make up around 2.1%. The sample comprised PBMCs. The receptor source for this set is a man aged 18 to 29 in good health and CMV-seronegative.

This clone appeared a few times. CDR3 DNA sequence: TGTGCCAGCAGTGAACCCGGGACAGGGGATGGCTACACCTTC. Translation gives CASSEPGTGDGYTF. The chain recombines TRBV6-1 with TRBJ1-2; 10 nucleotides agree with TRBD1. This CDR3 spans 14 amino acids. Germline V lookup: CDR1 MNHNS, CDR2 SASEGT. V lost 2 bases and J lost 6; bases outside the gene matches: 3.

This clone has only one observation. CDR3 protein: CASSVQGRGSETQYF. CDR3 sequence (DNA): TGTGCCAGTAGTGTACAGGGGAGAGGGAGTGAGACCCAGTACTTC. The chain uses TRBV19 and TRBJ2-5; TRBD1 matches at 7 bases. Germline CDR1 and CDR2: LNHDA and SQIVND (reference sequence). This CDR3 is built from 15 residues. Trimming cost V 5 bases and J 5 bases; bases outside gene matches: 11.

V is TRBV9 and J is TRBJ2-3, with 11 bases identical to TRBD2. Germline lookup yields CDR1 SGDLS and CDR2 YYNGEE. Trimming at V came to 7 bases and at J to 3 bases, leaving 10 bases not matched to a gene. The CDR3 covers 16 residues. Here the CDR3 DNA reads TGTGCCAGCGGAGCTAGCGGGGGGAGTGGGACAGATACGCAGTATTTT. Its protein is CASGASGGSGTDTQYF.